This T cell receptor (beta chain) is drawn from a study of early T cells in non-severe SARS-CoV-2 infection. Trimming took off 2 bases at V and 0 bases at J, with 12 bases between the two ends. Germline CDR1 is KGHSH and CDR2 is LQKENI. The CDR3 is 16 amino acids. Study-level results: Matching with VDJdb favored anti-spike CD8 responses (missing private and CD4 specificities).

The sample holds a few counts of this clonotype. The antigen remains undetermined. Individual cDNA molecules received unique molecular identifiers. TCRdb reanalysed the 5' RACE reads using MiXCR and keeps one entry per CDR3 protein. The top ten hold 6.2% of the sample, which has fewer than 30,000 distinct CDR3 sequences, about 4% seen once. The chain joins TRBV18 to TRBJ2-3; the D is unclear. The sample comprised whole blood. This sequence originates from an adult who was a healthcare worker with PCR-confirmed SARS-CoV-2 infection or an uninfected control (not recorded which). The CDR3 region is CASSPGIEHSTDTQYF. The DNA for the CDR3 is TGTGCCAGCTCACCAGGTATCGAGCATAGCACAGATACGCAGTATTTT.